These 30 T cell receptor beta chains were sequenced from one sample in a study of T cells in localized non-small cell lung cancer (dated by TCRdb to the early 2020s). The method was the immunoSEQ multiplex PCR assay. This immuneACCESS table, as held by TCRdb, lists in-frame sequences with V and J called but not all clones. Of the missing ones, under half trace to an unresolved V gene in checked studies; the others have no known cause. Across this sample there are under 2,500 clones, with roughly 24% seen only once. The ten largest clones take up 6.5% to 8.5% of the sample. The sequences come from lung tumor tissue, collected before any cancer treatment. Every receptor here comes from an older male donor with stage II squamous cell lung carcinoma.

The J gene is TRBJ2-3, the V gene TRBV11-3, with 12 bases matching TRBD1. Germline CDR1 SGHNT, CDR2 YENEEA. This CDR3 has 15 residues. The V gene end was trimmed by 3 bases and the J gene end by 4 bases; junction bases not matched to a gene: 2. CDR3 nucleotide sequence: TGTGCCAGCAGCTTTGGGACAGGGGGCCCAGATACGCAGTATTTT. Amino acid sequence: CASSFGTGGPDTQYF.

The CDR3 loop reads CASSIVKASGVQFF. CDR3 bases: TGTGCCAGTAGTATAGTCAAGGCTAGCGGGGTGCAGTTCTTC. V gene TRBV19 combines with J gene TRBJ2-1, with 9 bases matching TRBD2. CDR3 length: 14 amino acids. Trimming at V came to 1 base and at J to 12 bases, leaving 7 bases not matched to a gene. From germline, CDR1 is LNHDA and CDR2 SQIVND (reference sequence).

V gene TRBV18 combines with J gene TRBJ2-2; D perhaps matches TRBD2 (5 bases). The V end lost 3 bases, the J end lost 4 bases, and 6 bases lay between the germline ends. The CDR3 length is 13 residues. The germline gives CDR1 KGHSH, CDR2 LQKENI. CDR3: CASSPGLTGELFF. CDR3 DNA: TGTGCCAGCTCACCTGGACTCACCGGGGAGCTGTTTTTT.

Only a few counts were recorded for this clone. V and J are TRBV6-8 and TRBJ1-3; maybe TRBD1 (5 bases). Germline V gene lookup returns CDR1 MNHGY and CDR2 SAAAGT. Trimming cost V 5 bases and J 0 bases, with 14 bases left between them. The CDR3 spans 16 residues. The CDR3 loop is CASSDRGIVSGNTIYF. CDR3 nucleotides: TGTGCCAGCAGTGACAGAGGGATCGTCTCTGGAAACACCATATATTTT.

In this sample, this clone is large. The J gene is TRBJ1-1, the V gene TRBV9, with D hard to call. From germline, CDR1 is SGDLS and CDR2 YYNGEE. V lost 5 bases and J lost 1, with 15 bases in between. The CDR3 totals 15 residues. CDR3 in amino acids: CASSEVGIQNTEAFF. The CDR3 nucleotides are TGTGCCAGCAGTGAAGTAGGAATCCAGAACACTGAAGCTTTCTTT.

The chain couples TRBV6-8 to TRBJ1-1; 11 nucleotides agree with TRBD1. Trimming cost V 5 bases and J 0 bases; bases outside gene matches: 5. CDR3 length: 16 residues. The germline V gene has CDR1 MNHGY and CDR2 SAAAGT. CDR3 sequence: CASSPGQGGLNTEAFF. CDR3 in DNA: TGTGCCAGCAGTCCGGGACAGGGGGGACTGAACACTGAAGCTTTCTTT.

For the CDR3, the DNA is TGCGCCAGCAGCTTGATAGGGGGAGTTGATGGCTACACCTTC. Protein product: CASSLIGGVDGYTF. This chain uses TRBV5-1 with TRBJ1-2; D is perhaps TRBD1 (6 bases). The CDR3 runs 14 residues. With 1 base removed from V and 6 bases from J, the gap between germline ends came to 13 bases. Germline V gene data show CDR1 as SGHRS and CDR2 as YFSETQ. The full variable domain, with the rest looked up from reference TRBV5-1 and TRBJ1-2, is KAGVTQTPRYLIKTRGQQVTLSCSPISGHRSVSWYQQTPGQGLQFLFEYFSETQRNKGNFPGRFSGRQFSNSRSEMNVSTLELGDSALYLCASSLIGGVDGYTFGSGTRLTVV.

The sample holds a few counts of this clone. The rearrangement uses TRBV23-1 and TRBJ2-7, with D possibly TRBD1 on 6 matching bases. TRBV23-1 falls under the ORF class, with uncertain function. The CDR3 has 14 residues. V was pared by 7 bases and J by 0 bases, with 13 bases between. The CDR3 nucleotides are TGCGCCAGCAACAAAAGACAGGACTCCTACGAGCAGTACTTC. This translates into CASNKRQDSYEQYF.

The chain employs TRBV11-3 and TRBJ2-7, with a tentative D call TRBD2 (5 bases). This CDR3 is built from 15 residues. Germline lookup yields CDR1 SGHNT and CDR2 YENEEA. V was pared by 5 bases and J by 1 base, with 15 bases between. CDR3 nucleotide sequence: TGTGCCAGCAGCCCGCCGGGGTCGGTGTCCTACGAGCAGTACTTC. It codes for CASSPPGSVSYEQYF.

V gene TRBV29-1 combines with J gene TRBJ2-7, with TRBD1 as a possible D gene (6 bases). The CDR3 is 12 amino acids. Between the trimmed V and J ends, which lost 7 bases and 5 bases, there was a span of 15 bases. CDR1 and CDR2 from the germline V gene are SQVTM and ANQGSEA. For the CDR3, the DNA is TGCAGCGCAACAGGGTTGGGCGACGAGCAGTACTTC. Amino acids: CSATGLGDEQYF.

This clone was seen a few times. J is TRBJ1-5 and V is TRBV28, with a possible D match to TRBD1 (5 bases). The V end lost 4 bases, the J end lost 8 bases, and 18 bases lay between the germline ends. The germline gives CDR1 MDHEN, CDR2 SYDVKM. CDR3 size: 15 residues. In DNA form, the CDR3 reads TGTGCCAGCAGTTCCCCTGACAGTAGCATCAAGCCCCAGCATTTT. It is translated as CASSSPDSSIKPQHF. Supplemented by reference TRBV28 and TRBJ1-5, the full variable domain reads DVKVTQSSRYLVKRTGEKVFLECVQDMDHENMFWYRQDPGLGLRLIYFSYDVKMKEKGDIPEGYSVSREKKERFSLILESASTNQTSMYLCASSSPDSSIKPQHFGDGTRLSIL.

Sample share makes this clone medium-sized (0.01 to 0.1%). The CDR3 sequence: CASSPLWGTTDTQYF. CDR3 sequence (DNA): TGTGCCAGCAGCCCCCTCTGGGGGACCACAGATACGCAGTATTTT. The chain has TRBV11-3 and TRBJ2-3; possibly TRBD1 or TRBD2 for D (5 bases each). Deletions cut 5 bases from V and 2 bases from J, with 14 bases between. The germline gives CDR1 SGHNT, CDR2 YENEEA. The CDR3 has 15 amino acids.

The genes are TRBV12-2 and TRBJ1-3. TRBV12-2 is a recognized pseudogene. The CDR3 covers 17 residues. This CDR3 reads CASRFYPRRNTGNTIYF. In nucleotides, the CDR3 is TGTGCAAGTCGCTTTTACCCACGGAGGAATACTGGAAACACCATATATTTT.

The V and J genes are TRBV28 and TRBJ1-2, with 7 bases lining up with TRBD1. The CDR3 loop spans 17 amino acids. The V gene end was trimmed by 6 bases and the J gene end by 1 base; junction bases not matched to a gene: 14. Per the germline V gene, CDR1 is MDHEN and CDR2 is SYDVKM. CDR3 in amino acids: CASREKGAFWVNYGYTF. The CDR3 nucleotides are TGTGCCAGCAGGGAAAAGGGGGCGTTTTGGGTTAACTATGGCTACACCTTC.

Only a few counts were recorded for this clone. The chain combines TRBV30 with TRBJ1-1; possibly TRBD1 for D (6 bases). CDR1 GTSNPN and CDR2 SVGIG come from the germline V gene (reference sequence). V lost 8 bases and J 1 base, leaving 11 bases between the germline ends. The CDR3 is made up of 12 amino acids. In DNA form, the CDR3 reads TGTGCCGGGGGACATAAGAACACTGAAGCTTTCTTT. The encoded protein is CAGGHKNTEAFF.

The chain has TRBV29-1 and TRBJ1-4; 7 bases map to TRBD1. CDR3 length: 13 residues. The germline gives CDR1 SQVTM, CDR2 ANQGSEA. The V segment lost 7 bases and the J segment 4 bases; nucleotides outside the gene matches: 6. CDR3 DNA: TGCAGCGCCACAGGGGCTCTTAATGAAAAACTGTTTTTT. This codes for CSATGALNEKLFF.

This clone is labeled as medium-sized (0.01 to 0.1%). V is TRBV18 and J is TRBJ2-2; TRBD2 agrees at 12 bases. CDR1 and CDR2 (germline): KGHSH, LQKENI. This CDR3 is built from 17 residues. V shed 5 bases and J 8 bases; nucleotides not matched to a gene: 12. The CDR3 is CASSGETSGSSFGELFF. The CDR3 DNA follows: TGTGCCAGCTCAGGAGAGACTAGCGGGAGTTCGTTTGGGGAGCTGTTTTTT.

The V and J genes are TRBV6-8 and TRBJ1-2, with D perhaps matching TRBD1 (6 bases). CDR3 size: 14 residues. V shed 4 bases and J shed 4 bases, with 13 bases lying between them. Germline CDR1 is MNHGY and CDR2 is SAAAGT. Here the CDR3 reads CASSSRGGGYGYTF. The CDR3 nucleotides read TGTGCCAGCAGTTCAAGGGGGGGTGGCTATGGCTACACCTTC.

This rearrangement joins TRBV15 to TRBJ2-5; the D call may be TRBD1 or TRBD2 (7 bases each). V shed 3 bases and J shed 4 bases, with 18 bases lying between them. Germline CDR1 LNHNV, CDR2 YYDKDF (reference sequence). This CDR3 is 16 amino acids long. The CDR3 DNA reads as TGTGCCACCAGCAGCCATCAGGGGGGGCAAGGAGAGACCCAGTACTTC. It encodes CATSSHQGGQGETQYF. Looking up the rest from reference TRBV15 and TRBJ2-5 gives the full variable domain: DAMVIQNPRYQVTQFGKPVTLSCSQTLNHNVMYWYQQKSSQAPKLLFHYYDKDFNNEADTPDNFQSRRPNTSFCFLDIRSPGLGDTAMYLCATSSHQGGQGETQYFGPGTRLLVL.

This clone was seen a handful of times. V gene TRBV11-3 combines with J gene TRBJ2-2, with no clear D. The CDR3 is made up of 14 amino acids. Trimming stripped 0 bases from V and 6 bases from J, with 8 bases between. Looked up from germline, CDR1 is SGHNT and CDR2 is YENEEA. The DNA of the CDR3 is TGTGCCAGCAGCTTAGATCCGGGCGCCGGGGAGCTGTTTTTT. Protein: CASSLDPGAGELFF.

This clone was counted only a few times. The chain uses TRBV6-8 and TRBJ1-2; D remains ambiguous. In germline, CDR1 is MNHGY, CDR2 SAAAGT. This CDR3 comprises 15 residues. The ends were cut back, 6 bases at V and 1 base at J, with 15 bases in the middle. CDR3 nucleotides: TGTGCCAGCAGGAGGGATGTAGAGGGTAACTATGGCTACACCTTC. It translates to CASRRDVEGNYGYTF.

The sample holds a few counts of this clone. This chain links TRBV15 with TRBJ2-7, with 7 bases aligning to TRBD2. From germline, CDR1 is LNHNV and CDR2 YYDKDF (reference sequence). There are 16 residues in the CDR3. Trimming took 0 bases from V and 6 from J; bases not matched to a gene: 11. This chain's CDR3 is CATSRDRGDGGTEQYF. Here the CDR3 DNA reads TGTGCCACCAGCAGAGATCGGGGGGACGGAGGGACCGAGCAGTACTTC.

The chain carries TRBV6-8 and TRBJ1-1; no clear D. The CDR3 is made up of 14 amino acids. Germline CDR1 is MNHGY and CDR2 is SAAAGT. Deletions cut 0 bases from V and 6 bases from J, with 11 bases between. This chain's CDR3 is CASSYSSGKAEAFF. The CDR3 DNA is TGTGCCAGCAGTTACTCGTCGGGGAAGGCTGAAGCTTTCTTT.

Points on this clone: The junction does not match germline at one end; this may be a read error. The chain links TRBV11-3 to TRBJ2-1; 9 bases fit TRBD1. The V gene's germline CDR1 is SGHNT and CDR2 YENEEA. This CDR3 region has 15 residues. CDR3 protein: CASSLGQGSYNEQFF. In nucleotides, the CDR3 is TGTGCTAGCAGCTTAGGACAGGGGTCCTACAATGAGCAGTTCTTC.

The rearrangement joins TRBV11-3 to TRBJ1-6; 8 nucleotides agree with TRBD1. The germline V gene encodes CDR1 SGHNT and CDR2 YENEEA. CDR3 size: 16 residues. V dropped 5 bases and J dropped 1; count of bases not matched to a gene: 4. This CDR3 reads CASSVQGGSYNSPLHF. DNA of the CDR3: TGTGCCAGCAGCGTACAGGGGGGATCCTATAATTCACCCCTCCACTTT.

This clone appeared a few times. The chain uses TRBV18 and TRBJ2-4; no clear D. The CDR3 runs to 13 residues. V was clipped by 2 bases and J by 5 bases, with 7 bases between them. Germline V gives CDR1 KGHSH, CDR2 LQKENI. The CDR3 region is CASSPSPENIQYF. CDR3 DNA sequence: TGTGCCAGCTCACCATCACCCGAAAACATTCAGTACTTC. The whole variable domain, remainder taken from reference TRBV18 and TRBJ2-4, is NAGVMQNPRHLVRRRGQEARLRCSPMKGHSHVYWYRQLPEEGLKFMVYLQKENIIDESGMPKERFSAEFPKEGPSILRIQQVVRGDSAAYFCASSPSPENIQYFGAGTRLSVL.

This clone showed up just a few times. The CDR3 is CASSLRQIFYGYTF. In nucleotides, the CDR3 is TGTGCCAGCAGCCTCCGACAGATCTTCTATGGCTACACCTTC. The rearrangement links TRBV28 to TRBJ1-2; maybe TRBD1 (5 bases). The CDR3 extends over 14 amino acids. Germline assignment: CDR1 MDHEN and CDR2 SYDVKM. V was cut by 6 bases and J by 4 bases, with 15 bases left in between.

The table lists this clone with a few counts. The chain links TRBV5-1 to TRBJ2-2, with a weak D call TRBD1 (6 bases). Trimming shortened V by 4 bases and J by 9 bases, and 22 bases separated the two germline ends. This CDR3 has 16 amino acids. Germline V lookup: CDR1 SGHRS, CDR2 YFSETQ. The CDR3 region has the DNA TGCGCCAGCAGCCAGACAGGTCAGGACCAGTTTAGGGAGCTGTTTTTT. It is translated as CASSQTGQDQFRELFF.

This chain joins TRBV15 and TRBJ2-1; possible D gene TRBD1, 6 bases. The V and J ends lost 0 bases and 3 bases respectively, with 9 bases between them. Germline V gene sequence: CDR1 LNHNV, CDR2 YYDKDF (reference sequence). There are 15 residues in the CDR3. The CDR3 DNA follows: TGTGCCACCAGCAGAGAGCAGGGGTTCTACAATGAGCAGTTCTTC. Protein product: CATSREQGFYNEQFF.

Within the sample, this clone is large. The CDR3 sequence is CASSIYSDYNEQFF. The CDR3 coding sequence is TGTGCCAGTAGTATCTATTCAGACTACAATGAGCAGTTCTTC. The chain has TRBV19 and TRBJ2-1; D unresolved. Looked up from germline, CDR1 is LNHDA and CDR2 is SQIVND (reference sequence). This CDR3 has 14 residues. The V and J ends lost 3 bases and 3 bases respectively, with 9 bases between them.